Presented here are 10 T cell receptor beta chains from one specimen sequenced in a study of blood T cell repertoires in COVID-19. Clones were read by immunoSEQ multiplex PCR, and TCRdb kept only the in-frame ones, dropping some. Among some 240,000 clones listed, 84% were seen once. The sequenced sample consisted of peripheral blood. These receptors were collected from a woman aged 35 to 49 who had recovered from COVID-19.

The J gene is TRBJ1-2, the V gene TRBV3-1 (or the pseudogene TRBV3-2), with 10 nucleotides matching TRBD1. V was clipped by 1 base and J by 11 bases; unmatched bases: 10. CDR1 is LGHDT and CDR2 is YNNKEL in the germline V gene (reference sequence). The CDR3 spans 15 residues. CDR3 sequence reads: CASSQASGQGGRYTF. In DNA, the CDR3 is TGTGCCAGCAGCCAAGCGTCCGGACAGGGGGGAAGGTACACCTTC.

This rearrangement joins TRBV19 to TRBJ1-4, with D unclear. Germline values: CDR1 LNHDA, CDR2 SQIVND (reference sequence). Trimming left V 5 bases short and J 8 bases short, with 15 bases between. CDR3 length: 14 amino acids. The CDR3 DNA reads as TGTGCCAGTAGTGCAGTGCAAGACTACGAAAAACTGTTTTTT. This encodes CASSAVQDYEKLFF.

The chain employs TRBV6-5 and TRBJ1-5, with D perhaps matching TRBD1 (5 bases). V was clipped by 4 bases and J by 1 base, with 11 bases between them. Germline V gene sequence: CDR1 MNHEY, CDR2 SVGAGI. The CDR3 length is 15 residues. This chain's CDR3 is CASSSQGGSNQPQHF. The CDR3 DNA is TGTGCCAGCAGTTCCCAGGGTGGCAGCAATCAGCCCCAGCATTTT.

The chain carries TRBV6-5 and TRBJ1-2, with TRBD1 matching over 7 bases. The CDR3 spans 15 residues. V trimming: 0 bases; J trimming: 4 bases; junction bases outside the gene matches: 5. Germline CDR1 reads MNHEY; CDR2 reads SVGAGI. Here the CDR3 DNA reads TGTGCCAGCAGTTACTCGAGGGGGCAAGGCTATGGCTACACCTTC. Protein sequence: CASSYSRGQGYGYTF.

The chain couples TRBV6-5 to TRBJ1-2, with 8 bases that match TRBD1. After removal of 5 bases from V and 6 bases from J, the junction contained 5 bases not matched to a gene. Germline V gene sequence: CDR1 MNHEY, CDR2 SVGAGI. CDR3 length: 13 residues. CDR3 residues: CASSPRGLDGYTF. The CDR3 DNA reads TGTGCCAGCAGTCCCAGGGGGCTGGATGGCTACACCTTC.

The chain couples TRBV11-2 to TRBJ2-1; D is uncertain. Deletions cut 2 bases from V and 0 bases from J, with 11 bases between. The CDR3 runs to 16 residues. Germline CDR1 and CDR2: SGHAT and FQNNGV. CDR3 region: CASSLSPRSSYNEQFF. DNA for the CDR3: TGTGCCAGCAGCTTAAGCCCCCGGAGCTCCTACAATGAGCAGTTCTTC.

The chain links TRBV28 to TRBJ1-5, with D perhaps matching TRBD1 (6 bases). The CDR3 extends over 13 amino acids. Per germline, CDR1 MDHEN and CDR2 SYDVKM. Trimming pared 7 bases from V and 7 bases from J, leaving 14 bases between. CDR3 DNA: TGTGCCAGCACTCAGGGGATCGGGCAGCCCCAGCATTTT. Protein product: CASTQGIGQPQHF.

This sequence joins TRBV9 and TRBJ2-5; 13 bases fit TRBD2. The CDR3 spans 17 residues. The ends lost 2 bases at V and 4 bases at J; junction bases unmatched: 8. Per germline, CDR1 SGDLS and CDR2 YYNGEE. The CDR3 spells CASSVATSGGPGETQYF. The DNA for the CDR3 is TGTGCCAGCAGCGTCGCGACTAGCGGGGGGCCCGGAGAGACCCAGTACTTC.

This chain joins TRBV7-8 and TRBJ2-5; no firm D call. This CDR3 contains 13 residues. The germline CDR1 and CDR2 sequences are SGHVS and FQNEAQ. V shed 3 bases and J shed 3 bases, with 8 bases lying between them. The DNA of the CDR3 is TGTGCCAGCAGCTTTACTGGAGAAGAGACCCAGTACTTC. Its translation is CASSFTGEETQYF.

The chain couples TRBV21-1 to TRBJ2-3; no check of the table's D call, TRBD2, against the DNA was made. TRBV21-1 is reported as a pseudogene. CDR3 length: 14 residues. CDR3 sequence reads: CASSKSGSTDTQYF. CDR3 sequence (DNA): TGTGCCAGCAGCAAAAGCGGCAGCACAGATACGCAGTATTTT.